The present entry profiles one TCR beta chain with its context. Its antigen remains unidentified. The record originates from a study of shared clonotypes between healthy human individuals. Study results and caveats: Tissues were not sampled, only blood, and their repertoires likely differ. Represented diversity (both genetic and exposure-history) was limited by the small number of donors.

Germline CDR1 and CDR2: MNHEY and SVGAGI. This CDR3 region has 15 residues. With 0 bases removed from V and 1 base from J, the gap between germline ends came to 7 bases. The table came from immunoSEQ multiplex PCR; TCRdb's copy has only in-frame clones and leaves some out. The sample has about 2.4 million clones; 93% are singletons. Sequencing was carried out using naive CD4+ T cells from PBMCs. The sample's subset: CD45RA+ positively selected. The source of this sequence is a man aged 18 to 30 in good health. Some clones in this sample may be carry-over from other donors' samples. The J gene is TRBJ1-3, the V gene TRBV6-5; D unresolved. The CDR3 is CASSYSSQSGNTIYF. The CDR3 DNA is TGTGCCAGCAGTTACTCAAGTCAGTCTGGAAACACCATATATTTT.